This TCR beta chain was retrieved from a study of blood T cell repertoires in COVID-19. As for the study in general: There were acute and convalescent COVID-19 samples, and they came from the United States, Italy and Spain. PBMCs, B-cell-depleted T cells, or T cells were the source of the cDNA or gDNA that made up the material.

Original processing methods: Reference gene primer amplification gave estimated nucleated cell counts. Sequencing was performed with immunoSEQ multiplex PCR; in TCRdb, only in-frame clones are kept and a portion is missing. V and J calls and clone size are copied from that table; D and trimming were computed from the DNA. The table records 55,000 to 65,000 clones, around 90% of them present only once. V lost 0 bases, J lost 1 base, and 7 bases stayed unmatched. The CDR3 spans 18 residues. From germline, CDR1 is SGHAT and CDR2 FQNNGV. This clonotype was sampled from a human donor with acute or convalescent COVID-19. The donor label of this sample is uncertain. Sequenced: peripheral blood. The rearrangement links TRBV11-2 to TRBJ2-2; TRBD1 matches at 8 bases. The CDR3: CASSLEGGGQGNTGELFF. The CDR3 DNA reads TGTGCCAGCAGCTTAGAAGGGGGAGGACAGGGGAACACCGGGGAGCTGTTTTTT.